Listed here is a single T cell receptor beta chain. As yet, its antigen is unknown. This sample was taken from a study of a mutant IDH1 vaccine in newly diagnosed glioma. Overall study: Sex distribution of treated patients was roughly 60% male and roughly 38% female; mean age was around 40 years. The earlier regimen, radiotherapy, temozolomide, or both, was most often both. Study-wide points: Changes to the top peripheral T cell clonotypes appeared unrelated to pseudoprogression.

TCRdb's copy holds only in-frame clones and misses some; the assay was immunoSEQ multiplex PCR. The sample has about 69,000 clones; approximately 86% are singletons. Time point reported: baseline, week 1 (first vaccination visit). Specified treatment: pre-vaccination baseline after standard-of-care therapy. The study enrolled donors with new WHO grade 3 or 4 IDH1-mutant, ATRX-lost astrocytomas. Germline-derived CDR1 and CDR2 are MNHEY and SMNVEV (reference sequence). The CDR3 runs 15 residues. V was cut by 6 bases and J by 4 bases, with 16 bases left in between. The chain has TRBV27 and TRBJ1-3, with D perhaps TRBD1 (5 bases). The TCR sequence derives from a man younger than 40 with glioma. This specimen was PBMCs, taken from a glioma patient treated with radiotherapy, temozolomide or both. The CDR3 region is CASSSRGARGNTIYF. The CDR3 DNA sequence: TGTGCCAGCAGCTCCCGTGGGGCTCGGGGAAACACCATATATTTT.